Below, one TCR beta chain is given with its context. This sample was taken from a study of shared clonotypes between healthy human individuals. Germline V gives CDR1 MDHEN, CDR2 SYDVKM. With 11 bases clipped from V and 7 bases from J, the junction kept 5 bases outside the gene matches. This CDR3 is 11 amino acids long. This table comes from immunoSEQ multiplex PCR, and its TCRdb copy is limited to in-frame clones, with some not included. The profile shows about 1.1 million clones, 75% to 80% of them singletons. This sequence joins TRBV28 and TRBJ2-1; 7 bases line up with TRBD2. The TCR comes from a man aged 18 to 35 in good health. Some clones in this sample may be carry-over from other donors' samples. Sequencing was carried out using memory CD4+ T cells from PBMCs. Subset of the sample: CD45RA-negative fraction. CDR3 coding DNA: TGTGCCTCCGGGGGGAGGAATGAGCAGTTCTTC. It specifies CASGGRNEQFF.